This TCR beta chain was identified during a study of cytomegalovirus exposure and HLA in healthy donors. Study details: Approximately 77 million unique TCRs from HLA-typed donors were held in an early release of data.

The PCR was carried out with 60 Vbeta primers and 13 Jbeta primers. Profiling relied on immunoSEQ multiplex PCR, and the TCRdb table lists in-frame clones only, not all of them. The sample shows about 140,000 clones, around 82% of them seen only once. A note on this clone: No antigen is known for it.

Study-wide points: An analysis was carried out later, and it reportedly showed fewer N-insertions in an Asian-associated ancestry cluster than the roughly 700-donor mean. Beyond CMV serostatus, there was no information to go on about immune exposure.

The sequence was collected from a female donor in good health and CMV-seronegative. The specimen sequenced was PBMCs.

CDR3: CAWSRTGTKNEKLFF. CDR3 DNA: TGTGCCTGGAGTCGAACAGGGACAAAAAATGAAAAACTGTTTTTT. V and J are TRBV30 and TRBJ1-4, with D possibly matching TRBD1 (6 bases). CDR1 and CDR2 (germline): GTSNPN, SVGIG (reference sequence). The CDR3 runs to 15 residues. V was trimmed by 2 bases and J by 5 bases, leaving 15 bases between them.